This TCR beta chain was recovered during a study of identical twins. General study points: Cross-sectional statistical analysis, not tracking of the same donors, underpinned the conclusions. Fewer insertions were carried by abundant cord blood beta clonotypes, but none was seen in memory repertoires. The authors noted that invariant MAIT and iNKT cells could partly confound zero-insertion analyses.

CDR1 and CDR2 from the germline V gene are MGHDK and SYGVNS. CDR3 size: 17 residues. The V and J ends lost 1 base and 2 bases, in that order; junction bases with no gene match: 6. As to this clonotype: Its antigen is as yet unknown.

Template switching (which added a universal primer site) was used, and cDNA carried unique molecular identifiers. TCRdb reanalysed the 5' RACE reads using MiXCR and keeps one entry per CDR3 protein. This table has around 1.7 million distinct CDR3 sequences, more than 30% appearing once. V gene TRBV25-1 combines with J gene TRBJ2-5; 11 bases match TRBD2. The clonotype was recovered from a newborn girl in good health. The material sequenced was cord blood. CDR3 coding DNA: TGTGCCAGCAGTGAATTAGCGGGGGGGCCTTCACAAGAGACCCAGTACTTC. Residues: CASSELAGGPSQETQYF.